A selection of T cell receptor beta chains follows, all from one sample in a study of naive and memory T cell subsets. TCRdb fed the UMI-ligation and nested PCR reads into MiXCR, producing one record per CDR3 protein. The sample shows tens of thousands of distinct CDR3 sequences, approximately 14% of them seen only once. The specimen was central memory CD4+ T cells from blood. Every receptor here comes from a human donor in good health. The CDR3 runs from the conserved cysteine through the conserved F or W. D genes are given only for firm matches. Clone sizes are given selectively: once, few, many, or a class where the clone is expanded.

D gene	V gene	clone size	J gene	CDR3 DNA	CDR3 protein
TRBD1	TRBV10-1	NA	TRBJ1-1	TGCGCCAGCAGCGGACAGGGGGCTCGTACTGAAGCTTTCTTT	CASSGQGARTEAFF
NA	TRBV20-1	few	TRBJ1-1	TGCAGTGCTGTGACACAGGGCTGGAACACTGAAGCTTTCTTT	CSAVTQGWNTEAFF
NA	TRBV18	NA	TRBJ1-1	TGTGCCAGATCACTAGGGACTGCGAACACTGAAGCTTTCTTT	CARSLGTANTEAFF
NA	TRBV25-1	few	TRBJ1-5	TGTGCCAGCAGTGATTTTCGACAAGGGGGTCAGCCCCAGCATTTT	CASSDFRQGGQPQHF
TRBD2	TRBV27	many	TRBJ2-4	TGTGCCAGCAGTTTATCCGGGCGGGAGGGTTCTGGAGCCAAAAACATTCAGTACTTC	CASSLSGREGSGAKNIQYF
NA	TRBV7-9	NA	TRBJ2-4	TGTGCCAGCAGCGCGGCGGACAGAGAAAACATTCAGTACTTC	CASSAADRENIQYF
TRBD2	TRBV7-8	few	TRBJ2-1	TGTGCCAGCAGCTTAAATCCGGGACTAGCATCTAGTGAGCAGTTCTTC	CASSLNPGLASSEQFF
NA	TRBV7-9	NA	TRBJ1-2	TGTGCCAGCAGCAAGGACAGCTACTATGGCTACACCTTC	CASSKDSYYGYTF
TRBD2	TRBV5-6	NA	TRBJ2-1	TGTGCCAGCAGCTTGTATACCCGGGGGGGACACAATGAGCAGTTCTTC	CASSLYTRGGHNEQFF
NA	TRBV3-1	NA	TRBJ1-2	TGTGCCAGCAGCCAGGGGAGGGCAGGCTACACCTTC	CASSQGRAGYTF
NA	TRBV29-1	few	TRBJ2-7	TGCAGCGTTGAAGAGGAGGGGGAAGAGCAGTACTTC	CSVEEEGEEQYF
TRBD2	TRBV10-3	many	TRBJ2-5	TGTGCCATCAGTATGACTAGCGGGACTAAGGAGACCCAGTACTTC	CAISMTSGTKETQYF
TRBD1	TRBV2	few	TRBJ2-7	TGTGCCAGCAGTGAAGCTACAGGGGGCGGCAAGCGGAGCTCCTACGAGCAGTACTTC	CASSEATGGGKRSSYEQYF
NA	TRBV7-2	few	TRBJ2-5	TGTGCCAGCAGCTTAGGGGGATCAGAAAAAGAGACCCAGTACTTC	CASSLGGSEKETQYF
NA	TRBV4-2	NA	TRBJ1-3	TGTGCCAGCAGCCAAGATCCGGGGGCCACTGGAAACACCATATATTTT	CASSQDPGATGNTIYF
NA	TRBV20-1	NA	TRBJ1-4	TGCAGTGCTAGAGACCTTACTGGCGGGACACAGCGGGAAAAACTGTTTTTT	CSARDLTGGTQREKLFF
NA	TRBV20-1	many	TRBJ2-1	TGCAGTGCTAGTCAGACTAATGGGAGGTTCTATGAGCAGTTCTTC	CSASQTNGRFYEQFF
NA	TRBV5-5	many	TRBJ1-1	TGTGCCAGCCTCCGCCTCTCTTACACTGAAGCTTTCTTT	CASLRLSYTEAFF
NA	TRBV20-1	few	TRBJ2-3	TGCAGTGCTAGTTTGTTTCAGGGGTCCCCGGATACGCAGTATTTT	CSASLFQGSPDTQYF
TRBD1	TRBV9	few	TRBJ1-4	TGTGCCAGCAGCGTTGGCTCGGGACAGGCTAATGAAAAACTGTTTTTT	CASSVGSGQANEKLFF
TRBD1	TRBV5-4	NA	TRBJ2-5	TGTGCCAGCAGCCTAAGACAGGGGGAAGAAGAGACCCAGTACTTC	CASSLRQGEEETQYF
TRBD2	TRBV12-3/TRBV12-4	many	TRBJ2-1	TGTGCCAGCAGTTCCCCGGGACTAGCGGGAGGTGAGCAGTTCTTC	CASSSPGLAGGEQFF
TRBD2	TRBV20-1	many	TRBJ2-4	TGCAGTGCTACTGAAAGTAGCGGGAAGGCCAAAAACATTCAGTACTTC	CSATESSGKAKNIQYF
NA	TRBV6-2/TRBV6-3	NA	TRBJ2-7	TGTGCCAGCAGTAACGGGTCCCGTTGGAGTCTATACTACGAGCAGTACTTC	CASSNGSRWSLYYEQYF
TRBD2	TRBV27	few	TRBJ2-7	TGTGCCAGCAGTTTATCGAGTAGCGGGAGTTCTTGGGGCTACGAGCAGTACTTC	CASSLSSSGSSWGYEQYF
TRBD2	TRBV29-1	few	TRBJ2-3	TGCAGCGTTGAGTCTAGCGGGAGTGTCTATACGCAGTATTTT	CSVESSGSVYTQYF
TRBD2	TRBV5-5	NA	TRBJ2-7	TGTGCCAGCAGCTTGGCCACTAGCGCAGCCTACGAGCAGTACTTC	CASSLATSAAYEQYF
NA	TRBV12-3/TRBV12-4	few	TRBJ1-2	TGTGCCAGCACCCGAACAGGGTTTAACTATGGCTACACCTTC	CASTRTGFNYGYTF
TRBD2	TRBV29-1	few	TRBJ2-1	TGCAGCGTTGAAGCGTACGGACTAGCGGGCAATGAGCAGTTCTTC	CSVEAYGLAGNEQFF
NA	TRBV29-1	few	TRBJ2-1	TGCAGCGGGAAAGAGCGAAGCTCCTACAATGAGCAGTTCTTC	CSGKERSSYNEQFF
NA	TRBV14	NA	TRBJ2-3	TGTGCCAGCAGCCCACTACGAGATACGCAGTATTTT	CASSPLRDTQYF
NA	TRBV29-1	NA	TRBJ1-1	TGCAGCGTTGGAAAGAGCCCTGAAGCTTTCTTT	CSVGKSPEAFF
TRBD2	TRBV12-3/TRBV12-4	few	TRBJ2-1	TGTGCCAGCAGTTTCCTAGCGGGGGGGCACAATGAGCAGTTCTTC	CASSFLAGGHNEQFF
TRBD2	TRBV12-3/TRBV12-4	many	TRBJ2-1	TGTGCCAGCAGTCCTAGCGGGAGCTACAATGAGCAGTTCTTC	CASSPSGSYNEQFF
TRBD1	TRBV29-1	few	TRBJ1-2	TGCAGCGCTGCCGGGACAGGGGATTCGTTCTATGGCTACACCTTC	CSAAGTGDSFYGYTF
TRBD1	TRBV18	few	TRBJ1-2	TGTGCCAGCTCCCTCGGACAGGGGAGTGGCTATGGCTACACCTTC	CASSLGQGSGYGYTF
TRBD2	TRBV20-1	NA	TRBJ2-7	TGCAGTGCCGGGGAAACCCCGGGGGGGAACGAGCAGTACTTC	CSAGETPGGNEQYF
NA	TRBV28	few	TRBJ2-3	TGTGCCAGCAGTCGGGAGCGGGGCACAGATACGCAGTATTTT	CASSRERGTDTQYF
NA	TRBV20-1	many	TRBJ2-3	TGCAGTGCTAGAGAGGATGCCTGGCCCGCAGATACGCAGTATTTT	CSAREDAWPADTQYF
TRBD1	TRBV20-1	few	TRBJ2-7	TGCAGTGCTAGATCCCCGACGAGGACAGGGGGCTACGAGCAGTACTTC	CSARSPTRTGGYEQYF
TRBD1	TRBV5-4	NA	TRBJ2-7	TGTGCCAGCAGCTTGGCACAGGGGAGTTGGTACGAGCAGTACTTC	CASSLAQGSWYEQYF
NA	TRBV5-1	NA	TRBJ2-4	TGCGCCAGCAGCTTCCAGGGTTCTCGAGCCAAAAACATTCAGTACTTC	CASSFQGSRAKNIQYF